These 2 T cell receptor beta chains were all obtained from the same sample, sequenced in a study of identical twins (dated by TCRdb to the mid-2010s). The library was generated by 5' RACE. Reads for this sample came from an Illumina HiSeq 2000. Using fastp trimming at Q25 and MiXCR clonotype assembly, TCRdb reanalyzed the public sequencing data and kept in-frame beta chains. Identical CDR3 protein sequences are pooled into one entry, listed with their most common genes and DNA. Present in this sample are around 290,000 distinct CDR3 sequences, over 8.5% of which were seen just once. 6% to 8.5% of the sample is held by the ten biggest clonotypes. These records were also assigned to another study, of yellow fever vaccine responses in identical twins.

Sequences were obtained from CD8+ T cells sorted from blood. These receptors were taken from a woman between 18 and 29 years old in good health.

This clonotype is a singleton in its sample. The V call is TRBV3-1, the J call TRBJ2-7; 9 positions match TRBD2. After removal of 0 bases from V and 2 bases from J, the junction contained 5 bases not matched to a gene. The CDR3 runs to 16 residues. Germline-derived CDR1 and CDR2 are LGHDT and YNNKEL (reference sequence). The CDR3 sequence: CASSQDGRLAAYEQYF. CDR3 DNA: TGTGCCAGCAGCCAAGATGGGAGACTAGCGGCCTACGAGCAGTACTTC.

This clonotype was detected many times. The chain links TRBV7-9 to TRBJ1-2; no firm D call. The CDR3 has 15 residues. V lost 5 bases and J 5 bases, leaving 18 bases between the germline ends. Germline V gene data show CDR1 as SEHNR and CDR2 as FQNEAQ (reference sequence). CDR3 nucleotide sequence: TGTGCCAGCAGCGACCAACCGGGAGCGTTTTATGGCTACACCTTC. Translation gives CASSDQPGAFYGYTF.